This TCR beta chain comes out of a study of T-cell reconstitution after alpha-beta-depleted transplantation in children. Findings of the study overall: Hyperexpanded clones declined; after one year, newly produced T cells mostly supplied diversity.

Preparation of the TCRbeta library involved a method that used unique molecular identifiers. MiXCR was run by TCRdb on the PCR reads, yielding one entry per CDR3 protein. The sample contains some 600,000 distinct CDR3 sequences, 10% to 15% of which appear only once. This clonotype was observed at least ten times. The antigen remains undetermined. Trimming took off 2 bases at V and 1 base at J, with 1 base between the two ends. This CDR3 contains 11 residues. In germline, CDR1 is SQVTM, CDR2 ANQGSEA. V is TRBV29-1 and J is TRBJ2-3, with unresolved D. The source material was PBMCs, mostly from graft donor cells, sampled 360 days after TCRalphabeta/CD19-depleted stem cell transplant. The sequence was obtained from a male patient aged 10-17 years who had a stem cell transplant for acute myeloid leukemia, so the T cells may come from the graft donor. The CDR3 bases are TGCAGCGTTGAACGCACAGATACGCAGTATTTT. The encoded protein is CSVERTDTQYF.